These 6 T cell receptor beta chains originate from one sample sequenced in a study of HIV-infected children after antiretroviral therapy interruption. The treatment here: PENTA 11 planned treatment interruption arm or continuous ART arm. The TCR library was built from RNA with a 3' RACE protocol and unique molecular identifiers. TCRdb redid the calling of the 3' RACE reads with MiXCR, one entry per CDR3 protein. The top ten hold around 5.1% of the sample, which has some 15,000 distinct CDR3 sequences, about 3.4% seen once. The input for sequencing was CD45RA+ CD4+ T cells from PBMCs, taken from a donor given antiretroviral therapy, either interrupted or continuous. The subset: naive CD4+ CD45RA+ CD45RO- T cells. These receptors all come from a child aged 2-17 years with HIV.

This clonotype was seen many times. The CDR3 is CASSYSSQAATYEQYF. CDR3 in DNA: TGTGCCAGCAGTTACTCGTCCCAGGCCGCTACCTACGAGCAGTACTTC. The chain carries TRBV6-2 or TRBV6-3 and TRBJ2-7; D uncertain. Germline-derived CDR1 and CDR2 are MNHEY and SVGEGT. V shed 0 bases and J shed 2 bases, with 14 bases lying between them. The CDR3 sequence is 16 residues long.

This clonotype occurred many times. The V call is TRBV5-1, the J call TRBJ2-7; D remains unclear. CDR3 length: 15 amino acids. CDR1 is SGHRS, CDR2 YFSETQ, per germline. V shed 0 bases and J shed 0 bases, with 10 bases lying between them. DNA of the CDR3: TGCGCCAGCAGCTTGGCCGTTCAAGGCTCCTACGAGCAGTACTTC. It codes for CASSLAVQGSYEQYF.

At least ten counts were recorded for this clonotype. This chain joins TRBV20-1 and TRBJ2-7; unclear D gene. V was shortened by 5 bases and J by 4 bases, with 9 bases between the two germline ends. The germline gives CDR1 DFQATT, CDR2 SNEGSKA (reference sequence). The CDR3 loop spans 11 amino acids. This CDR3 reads CSAVIKYEQYF. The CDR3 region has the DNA TGCAGTGCTGTCATAAAATACGAGCAGTACTTC.

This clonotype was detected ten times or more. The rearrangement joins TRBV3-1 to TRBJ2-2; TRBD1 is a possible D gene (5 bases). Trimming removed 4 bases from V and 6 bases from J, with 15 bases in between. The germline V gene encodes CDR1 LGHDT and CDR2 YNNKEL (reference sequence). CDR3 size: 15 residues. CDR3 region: CASSPRQTYPGELFF. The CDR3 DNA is TGTGCCAGCAGCCCCCGACAGACCTACCCCGGGGAGCTGTTTTTT.

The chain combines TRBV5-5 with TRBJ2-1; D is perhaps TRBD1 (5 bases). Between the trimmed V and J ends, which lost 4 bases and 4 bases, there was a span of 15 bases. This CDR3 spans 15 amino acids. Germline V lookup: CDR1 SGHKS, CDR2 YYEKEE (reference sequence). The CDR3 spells CASSQSDSSYNEQFF. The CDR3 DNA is TGTGCCAGCAGCCAATCTGACAGCTCGTACAATGAGCAGTTCTTC.

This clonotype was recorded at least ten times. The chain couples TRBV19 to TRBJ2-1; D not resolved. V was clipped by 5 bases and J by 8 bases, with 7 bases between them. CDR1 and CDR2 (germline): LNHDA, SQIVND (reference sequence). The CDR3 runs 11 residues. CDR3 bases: TGTGCCAGTAGTTGGAGACATGAGCAGTTCTTC. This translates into CASSWRHEQFF.